This T cell receptor (beta chain) was captured by sequencing in a study of cytomegalovirus exposure and HLA in healthy donors (dated by TCRdb to about 2017). Study-wide context: In an earlier analysis of under 750 of the donors, approximately 300 Gb of sequence data and 90 million to 120 million unique TCR beta sequences from 180 million or so T cells were reported. Class I and class II HLA loci were covered by the typing at four-digit resolution. Five DR-DQ haplotypes were handled as single units for association and clustering, since linkage in the cohort was strong. The study used immunosequencing to profile the T cell repertoires of more than 650 subjects and linked those repertoires to cytomegalovirus serostatus. The study aimed to test whether cataloging public T cell receptors could reveal signatures of past pathogen exposure. The number of donors typed differed by locus, with about 629-630 for A, B, C, DRB1 and DQB1, around 520 for DQA1, about 610 for DPA1, and 472 for DPB1. An earlier analysis of 587 of the donors used high-throughput TCR beta sequencing to judge whether each TCR beta V gene segment behaved as functional or pseudogenic. Of the approximately 370 genotyped donors, approximately 80% were placed in the genetic ancestry cluster associated with self-reported Caucasian donors. A later analysis re-examined previously published TCR beta repertoires from about 670 donors and added high-resolution HLA genotyping to investigate patterns of TCR occurrence. Alongside the repertoire data, information on donor age, sex, ethnicity and CMV serostatus was compiled. An early release that covered 500 to 800 HLA-typed donors contained 300 to 350 gigabases of sequencing data and roughly 84 million unique TCR sequences. Besides the first cohort of around 670 subjects, a separate validation cohort made up of about 120 different subjects was used. Rather than using new phenotypic data, the later analysis identified candidate immune exposures from TCR beta sequences and from how often those sequences occurred across donors. Among about 410 genotyped donors of the cohort, an average of around 250,000 unique TCR beta nucleotide sequences was sequenced per donor, of which about 18% were non-productive. High-throughput TCR immunosequencing, statistical association of individual TCRs with disease status, and machine learning were combined to predict cytomegalovirus infection status. Genome-wide SNP genotypes for about three fifths of the roughly 670 donors were used in a later genetic analysis, which treated that subset as a discovery cohort. Every repertoire in the discovery cohort had been generated on one and the same sequencing platform.

The cohort was made up of roughly 670 healthy bone marrow donors. All cohort members were sampled while nominally healthy, although unrecorded immune exposures were likely present. The donor was CMV seronegative and belonged to the group of 320 or so seronegative cohort members. A peripheral blood sample was provided by each donor, and peripheral blood mononuclear cells were used for TCR beta sequencing. The Qiagen DNeasy Blood Extraction Kit was used to extract genomic DNA from the blood cell samples. What the authors observed across the whole study: The only immune exposure information available for the cohort was CMV serostatus. In the study, some 160 TCR beta chains were listed as associated with cytomegalovirus. Because counts were too low, approximately 15 rarely observed V segments, including chromosome 9 orphons, were excluded from the earlier analysis of 587 of the donors. Several of the top co-occurrence clusters appeared to be linked to parvovirus B19, influenza, CMV and Epstein-Barr virus, according to a later analysis. Presence/absence analyses assumed roughly uniform sequencing depth across donors, an assumption that may not hold. The 87-base-pair reads could not distinguish some IMGT-functional V segments, including TRBV6-2 and TRBV6-3, so those segments were excluded. HLA typing was unavailable for some donors at each locus, so association tests used only the typed subset. Assigning TCR associations to individual alleles was difficult when HLA alleles, especially DR and DQ, strongly co-occurred. The classifier was reported to diagnose cytomegalovirus status with high specificity and sensitivity in both the original cohort and the validation cohort. Most TCR sequences were observed very rarely across donors, whereas some public TCRs were present in many individuals. A later analysis associated about 17,000 TCR beta sequences with specific HLA alleles at a false discovery rate of 0.05. In an earlier analysis of some 640 of the donors, most TCR beta V segments were observed in productive rearrangements about 87% or about 30% of the time, broadly matching IMGT annotations. A group of highly shared sequence variants was considered likely to be a technical artifact of the sequencing pipeline. Most CMV-associated TCR beta chains appeared to be HLA-restricted in a later analysis, and the HLA associations seemed to be driven largely by CMV exposure. This cohort had only TCR beta chains sequenced, and the lack of alpha or paired-chain data limited which features could be detected. Correlated functional status among segregating V segments might be attributable to linkage disequilibrium, but an unknown experimental factor could not be ruled out. According to the authors, the approach could potentially be generalized to other disease states and immunological phenotypes. Compared with the approximately 700-donor mean, donors in an Asian-associated ancestry cluster had fewer N-insertions in productive TCRs, according to a later genetic analysis. A few of the identified cytomegalovirus-associated TCR beta chains were confirmed in vitro to be specific for cytomegalovirus antigens. A further reported finding was that TCR beta sequences accurately predicted the HLA-A and HLA-B alleles for most subjects in the first cohort. Compared with equally common non-associated chains, HLA-associated TCR beta chains in a later analysis were more clonally expanded and had lower generation probabilities. An association between a missense DCLRE1C variant and V-gene and J-gene trimming of TCR beta chains was found in a later genetic analysis and replicated in an independent cohort. In a later analysis, the rate of TCR association differed among HLA loci, with DRB1 alleles having the most associated TCRs and HLA-C alleles having the fewest.

Note on this clone: The antigen this receptor binds is unknown. No clone much larger than this one lies a single base away; base qualities are absent.

CDR1 and CDR2, per the germline V gene (reference sequence), are SGHKS and YYEKEE. The CDR3 spans 15 residues, from the cysteine through the phenylalanine. Here the CDR3 DNA is all that survives: 45 bases in frame from base 1. V has 3 bases trimmed and J has 2 bases trimmed; junction bases matching no gene number 5. Library preparation was by the immunoSEQ multiplex PCR assay. For the multiplex PCR, a mixture combining 60 forward primers for TCR Vbeta segments and 13 reverse primers for TCR Jbeta segments was used. A multiplex PCR assay on genomic DNA amplified the CDR3 region of rearranged TCR beta genes. Amplified TCR beta libraries were sequenced as 87-base-pair reads on the Illumina HiSeq System. In the source study's methods: A later analysis counted 75 million to 100 million unique TCR beta chains across the 600 to 850 repertoires, and 9.5 million to 11 million of these chains were shared by at least two donors. To remove PCR and sequencing errors, raw reads were error-corrected and collapsed into unique sequences using a nearest-neighbor algorithm that merged closely related sequences. CDR3 sequences were aligned to IMGT reference sequences to assign V, D and J gene segments. Each retained sequence needed at least a six-nucleotide match to both a V gene segment and a J gene segment. Rearrangements were classified as productive when the CDR3 lacked stop codons and remained in frame with V and J, and all other rearrangements were classified as non-productive. CDR3 was defined according to IMGT convention as the region running from the second conserved V-encoded cysteine to the conserved J-encoded phenylalanine. In an earlier analysis of roughly 580 of the donors, sequences lacking an unambiguous match to a single V gene segment were excluded. In an earlier analysis of approximately 610 of the donors, V segments were called functional above 56.7% productive rearrangements and were called segregating when the between-donor standard deviation exceeded 5%. To diagnose cytomegalovirus status from the catalog of TCR beta chain sequences, a statistical classification framework was built. In a later analysis, V and J genes were assigned by comparing TCR nucleotide sequences against IMGT/GENE-DB human TR gene sequences. The TCRdist pipeline was used in a later analysis to assign CDR3 sequences and most-parsimonious VDJ recombination scenarios. In a later analysis, each TCR beta chain was defined by its CDR3 amino acid sequence together with its V-gene family, and reads lacking a unique V-gene family were excluded. As a way to deal with suspected cross-contamination and a sequencing artifact, a later analysis dropped roughly 620 nucleotide sequences that were highly shared and had low generation probability. A later analysis calculated a clonal expansion index for each public chain from normalized within-repertoire ranks of inferred template counts. In a later analysis, generation probabilities were computed using a VDJ recombination model fitted to out-of-frame rearrangements, and the results were checked against IGoR. In a later analysis, hypergeometric tests were used to score TCR-TCR, TCR-HLA and TCR-CMV co-occurrence, with a repertoire-size bias correction applied to TCR pairs. To estimate false discovery rates, a later analysis permuted the HLA or CMV assignments 20 times. In a later analysis, co-occurring TCRs were grouped using DBSCAN, and TCRdist sequence similarity was added for clustering within HLA-allele-positive subsets. Repertoires with fewer than 30,000 or more than 120,000 public chains, plus five repertoires with anomalous nucleotide sharing, were excluded from co-occurrence clustering. In its TCRdb copy, this immuneACCESS table keeps in-frame sequences only and misses some clones. Where compared with another copy, unresolved V genes explain less than half of these, and the others have no known cause. That table furnishes V, J and clone size, whereas the DNA furnished D and trimming. Within this sample are 150,000 to 200,000 clones, with around 79% of them counted one time only. In total, the top ten clones hold approximately 3.1% of the sample.

The source of this sequence is a middle-aged woman in good health and CMV-seronegative. The sequencing sample was made of PBMCs. The sequence joins TRBV5-5 to TRBJ2-1, and 7 junctional nucleotides match TRBD1. CDR3 protein: CASSSTGDTYNEQFF. The sequence in DNA is TGTGCCAGCAGCTCAACAGGGGACACCTACAATGAGCAGTTCTTC.